This T cell receptor (beta chain) is from a study of T cell changes during pregnancy in multiple sclerosis. Sequenced by immunoSEQ multiplex PCR; TCRdb stores in-frame clones only, minus some. In the table there are 90,000 to 150,000 clones, under 95% of which are singletons. The junction had 8 bases not matched to a gene; V was cut back by 6 bases and J by 3 bases. This CDR3 region has 14 residues. Germline V CDR1 and CDR2: MDHEN, SYDVKM. The sequence came from a female donor with multiple sclerosis, enrolled in a pregnancy study. The sequenced sample was peripheral blood, obtained before pregnancy. The genes are TRBV28 and TRBJ2-7, with 7 positions matching TRBD1. The CDR3 spells CASRARDRDYEQYF. The CDR3 DNA reads TGTGCCAGCAGGGCCCGGGACAGAGACTACGAGCAGTACTTC.